This T cell receptor beta chain stems from a study of blood T cell repertoires in COVID-19. The CDR3 spans 12 residues. CDR1 is SNHLY and CDR2 is FYNNEI in the germline V gene. TCRdb's copy holds only in-frame clones and misses some; the assay was immunoSEQ multiplex PCR. The table has 30,000 to 40,000 clones, 65% to 85% seen once; the top ten hold about a tenth. On this clone itself: One end of the junction does not line up with germline, which may come from a read error.

This TCR was recovered from a man in his sixties in a cohort sampled during active COVID-19. The V gene is TRBV2, the J gene TRBJ1-5; perhaps TRBD1 as D (5 bases). The sample was peripheral blood. The CDR3 loop is CASSEGVTLAHF. In DNA form, the CDR3 reads TGTGCCAGCAGCGAAGGGGTCACCCTAGCGCATTTT.